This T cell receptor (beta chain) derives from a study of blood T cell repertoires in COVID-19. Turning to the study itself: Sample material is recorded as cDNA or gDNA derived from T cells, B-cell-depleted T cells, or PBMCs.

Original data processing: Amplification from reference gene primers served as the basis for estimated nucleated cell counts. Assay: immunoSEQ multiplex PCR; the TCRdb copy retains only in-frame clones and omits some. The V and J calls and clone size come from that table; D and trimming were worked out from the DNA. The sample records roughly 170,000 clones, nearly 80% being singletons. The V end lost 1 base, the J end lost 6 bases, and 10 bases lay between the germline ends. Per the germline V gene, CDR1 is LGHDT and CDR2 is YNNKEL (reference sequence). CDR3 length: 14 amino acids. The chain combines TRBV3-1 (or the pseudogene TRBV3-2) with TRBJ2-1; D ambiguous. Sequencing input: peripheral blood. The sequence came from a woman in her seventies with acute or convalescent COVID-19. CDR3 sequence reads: CASSQGLGANEQFF. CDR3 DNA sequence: TGTGCCAGCAGCCAAGGATTAGGAGCCAATGAGCAGTTCTTC.